This paragraph reports one TCR beta chain. The record originates from a study of blood T cell repertoires in COVID-19. Background on the study: The study drew acute and convalescent COVID-19 samples from the United States, Italy and Spain.

Germline V gene lookup returns CDR1 MGHRA and CDR2 YSYEKL. The V segment lost 6 bases and the J segment 8 bases; nucleotides outside the gene matches: 5. The CDR3 contains 14 residues. Authors' data handling: By means of reference gene primer amplification, nucleated cell counts were estimated. Profiled with immunoSEQ multiplex PCR; TCRdb holds only in-frame clones, not every one. V, J and clone size were drawn from that table, and D and trimming were deduced from the DNA. The table has roughly 39,000 clones, about four fifths seen once. Sequenced: peripheral blood. The receptor comes from a man between 65 and 85 years old with acute or convalescent COVID-19. The rearrangement links TRBV4-1 to TRBJ2-1; 12 bases are a match to TRBD2. CDR3 nucleotides: TGCGCCAGCAGATTGACTAGCGGGAGCTATGAGCAGTTCTTC. Amino acids: CASRLTSGSYEQFF.